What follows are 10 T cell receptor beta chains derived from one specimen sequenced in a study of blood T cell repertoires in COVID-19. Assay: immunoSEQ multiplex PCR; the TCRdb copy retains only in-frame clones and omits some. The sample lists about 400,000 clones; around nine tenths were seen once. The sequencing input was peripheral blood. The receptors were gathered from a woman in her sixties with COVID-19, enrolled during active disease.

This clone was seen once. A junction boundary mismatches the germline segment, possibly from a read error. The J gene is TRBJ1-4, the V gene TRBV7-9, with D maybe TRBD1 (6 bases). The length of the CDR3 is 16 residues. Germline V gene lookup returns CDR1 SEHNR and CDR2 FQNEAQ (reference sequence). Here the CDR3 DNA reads TGTGCCAGCAGCGGCTACAGGGATCCGGCTAAAGAAAAACTGTTTTTT. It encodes CASSGYRDPAKEKLFF.

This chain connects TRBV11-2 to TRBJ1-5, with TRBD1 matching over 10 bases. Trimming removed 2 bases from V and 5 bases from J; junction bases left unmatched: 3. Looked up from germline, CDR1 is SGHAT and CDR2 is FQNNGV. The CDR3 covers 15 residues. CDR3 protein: CASSLRDRGDQPQHF. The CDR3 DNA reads TGTGCCAGCAGCTTAAGGGACAGGGGTGATCAGCCCCAGCATTTT.

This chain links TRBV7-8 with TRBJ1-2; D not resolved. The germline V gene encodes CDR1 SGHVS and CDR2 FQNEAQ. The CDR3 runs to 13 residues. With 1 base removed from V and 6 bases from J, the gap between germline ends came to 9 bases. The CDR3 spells CASSLGPGNGYTF. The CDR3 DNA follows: TGTGCCAGCAGCTTAGGCCCGGGGAATGGCTACACCTTC.

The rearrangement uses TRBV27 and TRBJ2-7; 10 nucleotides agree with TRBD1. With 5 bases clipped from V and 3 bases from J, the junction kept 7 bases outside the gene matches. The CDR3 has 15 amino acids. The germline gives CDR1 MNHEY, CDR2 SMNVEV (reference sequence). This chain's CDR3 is CASSLRQGAFYEQYF. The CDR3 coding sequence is TGTGCCAGCAGTCTGCGACAGGGGGCTTTCTACGAGCAGTACTTC.

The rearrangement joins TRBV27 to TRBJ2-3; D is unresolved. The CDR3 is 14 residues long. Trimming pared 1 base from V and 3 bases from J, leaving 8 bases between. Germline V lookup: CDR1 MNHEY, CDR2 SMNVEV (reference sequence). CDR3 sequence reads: CASSLLLMTDTQYF. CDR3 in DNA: TGTGCCAGCAGTTTATTACTTATGACAGATACGCAGTATTTT.

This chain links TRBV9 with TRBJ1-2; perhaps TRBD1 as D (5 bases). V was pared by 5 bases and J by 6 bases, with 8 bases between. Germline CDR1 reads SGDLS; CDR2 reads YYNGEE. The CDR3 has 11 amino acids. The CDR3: CASSQGDGYTF. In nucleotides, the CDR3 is TGTGCCAGCAGTCAAGGGGATGGCTACACCTTC.

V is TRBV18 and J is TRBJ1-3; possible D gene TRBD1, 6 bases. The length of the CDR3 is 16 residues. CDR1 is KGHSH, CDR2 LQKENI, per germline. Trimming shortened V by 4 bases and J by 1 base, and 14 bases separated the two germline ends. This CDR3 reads CASSLEQGRSGNTIYF. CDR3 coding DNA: TGTGCCAGCTCACTCGAACAGGGTCGATCTGGAAACACCATATATTTT.

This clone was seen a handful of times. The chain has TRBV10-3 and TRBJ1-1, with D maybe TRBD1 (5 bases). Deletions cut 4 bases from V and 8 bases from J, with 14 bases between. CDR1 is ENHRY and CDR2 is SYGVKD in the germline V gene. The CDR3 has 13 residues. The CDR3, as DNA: TGTGCCATCAGTGGGCCAGGGTCGCGGGAAGCTTTCTTT. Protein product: CAISGPGSREAFF.

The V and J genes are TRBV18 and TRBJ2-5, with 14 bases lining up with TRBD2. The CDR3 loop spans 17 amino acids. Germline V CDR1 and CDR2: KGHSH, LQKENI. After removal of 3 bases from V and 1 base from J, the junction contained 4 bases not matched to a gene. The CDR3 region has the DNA TGTGCCAGCTCACCTCCCGGGACTAGCGGGGGCCAAGAGACCCAGTACTTC. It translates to CASSPPGTSGGQETQYF.

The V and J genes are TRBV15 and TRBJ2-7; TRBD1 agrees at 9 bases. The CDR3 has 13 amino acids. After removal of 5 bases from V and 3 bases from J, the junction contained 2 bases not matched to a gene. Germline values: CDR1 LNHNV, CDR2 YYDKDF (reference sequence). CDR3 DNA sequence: TGTGCCACCAGCCTGGGACAGGGCTACGAGCAGTACTTC. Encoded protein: CATSLGQGYEQYF.